This TCR beta chain appears in the sequencing data of a study of shared clonotypes between healthy human individuals. Assay used: immunoSEQ multiplex PCR; TCRdb lists only in-frame clones, some missing. There are some 1,400,000 clones in the sample; more than 95% occur only once, and more than 0.9% lies in the top ten. The specimen was naive CD4+ T cells sorted from blood. Subset denoted: CD45RA+ positively selected. The origin of this receptor is a young man in good health.

CDR3 sequence reads: CASSYSPHYNEQFF. In DNA, the CDR3 is TGTGCCAGCAGTTACTCCCCCCATTACAATGAGCAGTTCTTC. V and J are TRBV6-5 and TRBJ2-1; D gene unclear. V was cut by 0 bases and J by 4 bases, with 7 bases left in between. Germline CDR1 reads MNHEY; CDR2 reads SVGAGI. The CDR3 is 14 amino acids.